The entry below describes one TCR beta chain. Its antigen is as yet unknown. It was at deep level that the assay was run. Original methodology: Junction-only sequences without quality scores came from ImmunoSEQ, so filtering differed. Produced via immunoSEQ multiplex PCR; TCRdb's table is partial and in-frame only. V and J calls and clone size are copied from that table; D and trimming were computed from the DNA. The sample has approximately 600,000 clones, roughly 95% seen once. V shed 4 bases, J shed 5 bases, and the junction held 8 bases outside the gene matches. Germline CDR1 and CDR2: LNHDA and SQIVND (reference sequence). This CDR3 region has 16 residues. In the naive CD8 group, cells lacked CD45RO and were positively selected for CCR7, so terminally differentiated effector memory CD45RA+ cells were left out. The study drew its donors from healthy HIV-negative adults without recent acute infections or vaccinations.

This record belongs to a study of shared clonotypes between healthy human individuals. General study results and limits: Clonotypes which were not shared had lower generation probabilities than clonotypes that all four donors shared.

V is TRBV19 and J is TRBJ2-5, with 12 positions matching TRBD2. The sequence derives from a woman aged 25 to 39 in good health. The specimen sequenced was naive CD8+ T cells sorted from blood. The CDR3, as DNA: TGTGCCAGTAGTAGTTATGGACTAGCGGGACTGGAGACCCAGTACTTC. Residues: CASSSYGLAGLETQYF.